What follows are 26 T cell receptor beta chains derived from one specimen sequenced in a study of shared clonotypes between healthy human individuals. The protocol was immunoSEQ multiplex PCR, while the TCRdb copy is restricted to in-frame clones and leaves out a portion. The sample consists of 2 million to 2.5 million clones, 93% of them appearing once. Specimen: naive CD4+ T cells from PBMCs. The sample's subset: CD45RA+ positively selected. All receptors come from a man younger than 35 in good health. Some clones in this sample may be carry-over from other donors' samples.

The chain joins TRBV5-1 to TRBJ2-3; TRBD1 aligns across 7 bases. The V gene's germline CDR1 is SGHRS and CDR2 YFSETQ. The CDR3 extends over 14 amino acids. J gave up 3 bases and V 2 bases, and 3 bases lay outside the gene matches. As DNA, the CDR3 is TGCGCCAGCAGCTTTACAGGGGTGACAGATACGCAGTATTTT. Its translation: CASSFTGVTDTQYF.

This rearrangement joins TRBV18 to TRBJ2-2; D unresolved. The CDR3 runs 15 residues. Germline-derived CDR1 and CDR2 are KGHSH and LQKENI. Trimming cost V 3 bases and J 0 bases, with 8 bases left between them. The DNA for the CDR3 is TGTGCCAGCTCACCTCAGGCGCCGAACACCGGGGAGCTGTTTTTT. It is translated as CASSPQAPNTGELFF.

The rearrangement links TRBV14 to TRBJ2-2; D is undetermined. V was shortened by 2 bases and J by 5 bases, with 12 bases between the two germline ends. This CDR3 contains 15 residues. Germline V CDR1 and CDR2: SGHDN, FVKESK. Written as DNA, the CDR3 is TGTGCCAGCAGCCAACAACTCACAGCTACCGGGGAGCTGTTTTTT. It specifies CASSQQLTATGELFF.

V gene TRBV6-1 combines with J gene TRBJ1-3, with D maybe TRBD1 (5 bases). The germline gives CDR1 MNHNS, CDR2 SASEGT. This CDR3 spans 17 amino acids. V lost 0 bases and J lost 4, with 16 bases in between. The CDR3 bases are TGTGCCAGCAGTGAAGCGCTTCGGGGGGTAGGAGGAAACACCATATATTTT. Amino acid sequence: CASSEALRGVGGNTIYF.

The chain joins TRBV12-2 to TRBJ1-4; the table's D gene call, TRBD1, was not cross checked with the DNA. TRBV12-2 is classified as a pseudogene. The CDR3 extends over 15 amino acids. The CDR3 is CASRLHSPPNEKLFF. CDR3 nucleotide sequence: TGTGCAAGTCGCTTACACAGCCCTCCTAATGAAAAACTGTTTTTT.

The chain uses TRBV2 and TRBJ2-7; D is perhaps TRBD1 (5 bases). The CDR3 consists of 15 residues. Looked up from germline, CDR1 is SNHLY and CDR2 is FYNNEI. Trimming cost V 6 bases and J 0 bases, with 15 bases left between them. The CDR3 nucleotides are TGTGCCAGCAGATACCGCCAGGGCAGCTCCTACGAGCAGTACTTC. Translation: CASRYRQGSSYEQYF.

The rearrangement uses TRBV2 and TRBJ2-1; 8 bases line up with TRBD1. V lost 5 bases and J lost 0; bases outside the gene matches: 3. The germline V gene encodes CDR1 SNHLY and CDR2 FYNNEI. The CDR3 totals 15 residues. The CDR3 region is CASSPDRASYNEQFF. CDR3 bases: TGTGCCAGCAGTCCGGACAGGGCCTCCTACAATGAGCAGTTCTTC.

The chain combines TRBV18 with TRBJ1-2, with D unresolved. Germline V gene sequence: CDR1 KGHSH, CDR2 LQKENI. CDR3 length: 14 residues. Trimming stripped 4 bases from V and 6 bases from J, with 15 bases between. CDR3 sequence reads: CASSQDPLSDGYTF. CDR3 in DNA: TGTGCCAGCTCACAAGACCCCCTATCCGATGGCTACACCTTC.

As regards this clone: The same CDR3 can be traced to other DNA sequences in this sample. The CDR3 sequence: CASSLRGGDTQYF. As DNA, the CDR3 is TGTGCCAGCAGCCTTAGAGGAGGGGATACGCAGTATTTT. J is TRBJ2-3 and V is TRBV7-2, with a possible D match to TRBD2 (6 bases). Germline CDR1 is SGHTA and CDR2 is FQGNSA. CDR3 length equals 13 residues. Trimming removed 5 bases at V and 6 bases at J, with 12 bases between.

The V call is TRBV6-5, the J call TRBJ1-5, with a possible D match to TRBD1 (6 bases). Per the germline V gene, CDR1 is MNHEY and CDR2 is SVGAGI. CDR3 length: 14 amino acids. Trimming stripped 6 bases from V and 6 bases from J, with 15 bases between. CDR3 protein: CASRDIQGTQPQHF. DNA for the CDR3: TGTGCCAGCAGGGACATACAGGGAACTCAGCCCCAGCATTTT.

This clone was recorded once. The CDR3 is CASSPGGQGGGEQFF. CDR3 nucleotide sequence: TGCGCCAGCAGCCCAGGGGGACAGGGAGGCGGTGAGCAGTTCTTC. The chain couples TRBV4-1 to TRBJ2-1; TRBD1 matches 9 bases. V shed 4 bases, J shed 9 bases, and the junction held 10 bases outside the gene matches. This CDR3 contains 15 residues. Germline values: CDR1 MGHRA, CDR2 YSYEKL.

Worth noting for this clone: The sample contains more than one DNA sequence encoding this CDR3. The chain carries TRBV5-4 and TRBJ2-7; D gene unclear. CDR1 and CDR2 from the germline V gene are SGHNT and YYREEE (reference sequence). Trimming removed 0 bases from V and 4 bases from J, with 5 bases in between. The CDR3 has 12 residues. CDR3: CASSLDGYEQYF. As DNA, the CDR3 is TGTGCCAGCAGCTTGGATGGATACGAGCAGTACTTC.

The chain couples TRBV28 to TRBJ2-5; D might be TRBD2 (5 bases). Germline V gene lookup returns CDR1 MDHEN and CDR2 SYDVKM. The CDR3 totals 13 residues. The germline V and J ends were trimmed by 5 bases and 7 bases, with 14 bases remaining between them. The CDR3 DNA sequence: TGTGCCAGCAGTCCCAGCGGATTTAGGACCCAGTACTTC. Encoded protein: CASSPSGFRTQYF. Looking up the rest from reference TRBV28 and TRBJ2-5 gives the full variable domain: DVKVTQSSRYLVKRTGEKVFLECVQDMDHENMFWYRQDPGLGLRLIYFSYDVKMKEKGDIPEGYSVSREKKERFSLILESASTNQTSMYLCASSPSGFRTQYFGPGTRLLVL.

The chain is built from TRBV7-9 and TRBJ2-1, with D perhaps TRBD2 (6 bases). The V gene lost 8 bases and the J gene lost 4 bases, with 30 bases spanning the gap. The CDR3 consists of 19 residues. Per germline, CDR1 SEHNR and CDR2 FQNEAQ (reference sequence). The CDR3 nucleotides read TGTGCCAGCGGGCACTCGGGGGACGGACAAATTGGGGCGTACAATGAGCAGTTCTTC. This sequence encodes CASGHSGDGQIGAYNEQFF.

V usage is TRBV5-6 and J usage is TRBJ2-5, with D unresolved. The J call may be wrong; the DNA end is better matched by TRBJ2-7. The CDR3 consists of 11 residues. Germline CDR1 is SGHDT and CDR2 is YYEEEE. This CDR3 is CASSFSYEQYF. Written as DNA, the CDR3 is TGTGCCAGCAGCTTCTCCTACGAGCAGTACTTC.

The chain combines TRBV28 with TRBJ1-5; D gene ambiguous. V was pared by 11 bases and J by 0 bases, with 11 bases between. The CDR3 loop spans 13 amino acids. The germline V gene has CDR1 MDHEN and CDR2 SYDVKM. The CDR3 reads CASDPYSNQPQHF. The CDR3 DNA follows: TGTGCCTCAGACCCTTATAGCAATCAGCCCCAGCATTTT.

This clone has only one observation. One junction end does not reproduce the germline sequence, and a read error may be involved. The chain links TRBV10-3 to TRBJ2-2; TRBD1 is a possible D gene (7 bases). Germline loops: CDR1 ENHRY, CDR2 SYGVKD. This CDR3 is built from 16 residues. CDR3 nucleotide sequence: TGTGCCAGCAGTTACCCCCAGGGGGGTCAAACCGGGGAGCTGTTTTTT. Protein sequence: CASSYPQGGQTGELFF.

The chain recombines TRBV9 with TRBJ2-2, with unresolved D. CDR3 length: 14 amino acids. The V gene lost 0 bases and the J gene lost 5 bases, with 8 bases spanning the gap. Germline values: CDR1 SGDLS, CDR2 YYNGEE. The CDR3 nucleotides are TGTGCCAGCAGCGTAGCACCCAGGACCGGGGAGCTGTTTTTT. Amino acids: CASSVAPRTGELFF.

CDR3 coding DNA: TGTGCCAGCAGCTTGGGACTAGCGGGGTACACAGATACGCAGTATTTT. It encodes CASSLGLAGYTDTQYF. This chain joins TRBV5-4 and TRBJ2-3, with 11 bases lining up with TRBD2. The CDR3 spans 16 residues. Germline-derived CDR1 and CDR2 are SGHNT and YYREEE (reference sequence). V lost 0 bases, J lost 2 bases, and 2 bases stayed unmatched.

The chain is built from TRBV2 and TRBJ2-2, with 9 bases identical to TRBD2. This CDR3 region has 15 residues. The germline V gene encodes CDR1 SNHLY and CDR2 FYNNEI. After removal of 6 bases from V and 5 bases from J, the junction contained 7 bases not matched to a gene. Written as DNA, the CDR3 is TGTGCCAGCAGCTCGACTAGCGGATCGACCGGGGAGCTGTTTTTT. Amino acids: CASSSTSGSTGELFF. The variable domain in full, with the rest retrieved from reference TRBV2 and TRBJ2-2, is EPEVTQTPSHQVTQMGQEVILRCVPISNHLYFYWYRQILGQKVEFLVSFYNNEISEKSEIFDDQFSVERPDGSNFTLKIRSTKLEDSAMYFCASSSTSGSTGELFFGEGSRLTVL.

The chain uses TRBV15 and TRBJ2-7, with TRBD1 matching over 10 bases. The germline V gene encodes CDR1 LNHNV and CDR2 YYDKDF (reference sequence). The J segment lost 6 bases and the V segment lost 3 bases, leaving 14 bases of the junction unmatched. The CDR3 loop spans 17 amino acids. CDR3 sequence (DNA): TGTGCCACCAGCAGGCGCCCTGACAGGGGGCGTCGGTCCGAGCAGTACTTC. Translated: CATSRRPDRGRRSEQYF.

The gene calls are TRBV6-5 and TRBJ2-7; the D gene could be TRBD1 or TRBD2 (5 bases each). CDR1 MNHEY and CDR2 SVGAGI come from the germline V gene. V dropped 5 bases and J dropped 3 bases, with 11 bases sitting between them. The length of the CDR3 is 13 residues. CDR3: CASSRGRDYEQYF. Written as DNA, the CDR3 is TGTGCCAGCAGTAGGGGACGGGACTACGAGCAGTACTTC.

V gene TRBV6-5 combines with J gene TRBJ2-2; D gene ambiguous. This CDR3 contains 14 residues. From germline, CDR1 is MNHEY and CDR2 SVGAGI. V dropped 6 bases and J dropped 5 bases, with 13 bases sitting between them. The CDR3 sequence is CASRPDRRTGELFF. The CDR3 DNA reads TGTGCCAGCAGACCGGACCGACGTACCGGGGAGCTGTTTTTT.

The chain employs TRBV29-1 and TRBJ2-5; D gene uncertain. This CDR3 has 14 amino acids. V shed 6 bases and J shed 1 base, with 15 bases lying between them. Per germline, CDR1 SQVTM and CDR2 ANQGSEA. The CDR3 DNA follows: TGCAGCGTCTATACACCCCTTCGCCAAGAGACCCAGTACTTC. This codes for CSVYTPLRQETQYF.

This chain connects TRBV5-4 to TRBJ1-1; possibly TRBD1 for D (5 bases). The CDR3 loop spans 16 amino acids. V was shortened by 4 bases and J by 5 bases, with 21 bases between the two germline ends. Per germline, CDR1 SGHNT and CDR2 YYREEE (reference sequence). DNA of the CDR3: TGTGCCAGCAGCCTAGGGGACCCTAACGGGGGAACTGAAGCTTTCTTT. Translated, it gives CASSLGDPNGGTEAFF.

The chain joins TRBV5-8 to TRBJ2-1, with TRBD2 identical over 11 bases. CDR3 length: 17 amino acids. J gave up 4 bases and V 3 bases, and 9 bases lay outside the gene matches. The V gene's germline CDR1 is SGHTS and CDR2 YDEGEE. The CDR3 DNA reads TGTGCCAGCAGCTCCGGGACTAGCGGTCAGGGGTACAATGAGCAGTTCTTC. It is translated as CASSSGTSGQGYNEQFF. The full variable domain, in which reference TRBV5-8 and TRBJ2-1 provide the parts outside the CDR3, is EAGVTQSPTHLIKTRGQQATLRCSPISGHTSVYWYQQALGLGLQFLLWYDEGEERNRGNFPPRFSGRQFPNYSSELNVNALELEDSALYLCASSSGTSGQGYNEQFFGPGTRLTVL.